The T cell receptor (beta chain) described here comes from a study of beta chain features in type 1 diabetes. Study-level results: Cells with high TCR expression could be over-represented by cDNA sequencing. Reduced insertions and increased deletions marked VDJ junctions in type 1 diabetes patients.

With regard to this clone: What it binds is unknown.

The authors reverse transcribed all of the isolated RNA, so sequencing captured expressed TCRB transcripts. TCRdb's copy holds only in-frame clones and misses some; the assay was immunoSEQ multiplex PCR. The repertoire includes hundreds of thousands of clones, more than 9.5% of them detected once, and over 0.04% sits in the top ten. Germline V gene lookup returns CDR1 MNHEY and CDR2 SVGAGI. There are 13 residues in the CDR3. V dropped 5 bases and J dropped 4 bases, with 9 bases sitting between them. The rearrangement links TRBV6-5 to TRBJ2-4; D remains unclear. Specimen: naive CD4+ T cells from blood. The clonotype was recovered from a young woman in good health. Written as DNA, the CDR3 is TGTGCCAGCAGTCACGGGTCAAAAAACATTCAGTACTTC. Its protein is CASSHGSKNIQYF.